The 6 T cell receptor beta chains presented below share a single source sample, sequenced in a study of beta chain features in type 1 diabetes. Overall study results and limits: For Type 1 diabetes patients, all four CD4+ subsets carried TCRB CDR3s that were moderately but significantly shorter.

Expressed TCRB transcripts got sequenced, as all isolated RNA was reverse transcribed. Clones were sequenced by immunoSEQ multiplex PCR, and TCRdb holds only the in-frame ones, with some missing. Of 400,000 or so clones listed, over 8.5% are singletons. Which antigens these TCRs recognize remains unknown. Sequences were obtained from central memory CD4+ T cells from blood. These receptors all come from a man aged 25-40 years with type 1 diabetes.

This clone has a handful of counts. This sequence may be a read error, since a much larger clone differs from it by one base. The chain employs TRBV6-1 and TRBJ2-2, with a tentative D call TRBD1 (5 bases). CDR1 is MNHNS and CDR2 is SASEGT in the germline V gene. There are 13 residues in the CDR3. With 3 bases removed from V and 4 bases from J, the gap between germline ends came to 6 bases. CDR3 sequence: CASSDQGTGELFF. CDR3 nucleotides: TGTGCCAGCAGTGACCAGGGCACCGGGGAGCTGTTTTTT.

The chain recombines TRBV28 with TRBJ1-5, with TRBD1 matching 7 bases. The CDR3 has 13 residues. Germline CDR1 MDHEN, CDR2 SYDVKM. V lost 8 bases and J lost 0; bases outside the gene matches: 1. In nucleotides, the CDR3 is TGTGCCAGCCACAGGGGTAGCAATCAGCCCCAGCATTTT. As protein: CASHRGSNQPQHF.

This clone was observed a handful of times. The chain couples TRBV5-1 to TRBJ2-7; 12 bases map to TRBD2. V lost 4 bases and J lost 6; bases outside the gene matches: 8. Germline-derived CDR1 and CDR2 are SGHRS and YFSETQ. There are 15 residues in the CDR3. CDR3 nucleotides: TGCGCCAGCAGCCCGCTGACTAGCGGGAGTGGCGAGCAGTACTTC. It is translated as CASSPLTSGSGEQYF.

The CDR3 loop reads CASSRDIPGNEQFF. The CDR3 DNA reads as TGTGCCAGCAGCAGGGACATCCCTGGGAATGAGCAGTTCTTC. The chain recombines TRBV6-6 with TRBJ2-1; a possible D gene is TRBD1 (6 bases). V was cut by 6 bases and J by 7 bases, with 16 bases left in between. From germline, CDR1 is MNHNY and CDR2 SVGAGI (reference sequence). There are 14 residues in the CDR3.

This clone was seen only a few times. The CDR3 nucleotides are TGTGCCAGCTCACTAACTTCCGGGGAGAGGGCTGAAGCTTTCTTT. Translation: CASSLTSGERAEAFF. The rearrangement links TRBV18 to TRBJ1-1; D gene ambiguous. This CDR3 is 15 amino acids long. Trimming stripped 4 bases from V and 6 bases from J, with 18 bases between. The germline gives CDR1 KGHSH, CDR2 LQKENI.

V and J are TRBV19 and TRBJ1-2; D gene ambiguous. CDR1 is LNHDA and CDR2 is SQIVND in the germline V gene (reference sequence). The CDR3 sequence is 13 residues long. Trimming removed 6 bases at V and 4 bases at J, with 12 bases between. The CDR3 protein is CASRGSLPYGYTF. CDR3 DNA sequence: TGTGCCAGTAGGGGGTCTTTACCCTATGGCTACACCTTC.